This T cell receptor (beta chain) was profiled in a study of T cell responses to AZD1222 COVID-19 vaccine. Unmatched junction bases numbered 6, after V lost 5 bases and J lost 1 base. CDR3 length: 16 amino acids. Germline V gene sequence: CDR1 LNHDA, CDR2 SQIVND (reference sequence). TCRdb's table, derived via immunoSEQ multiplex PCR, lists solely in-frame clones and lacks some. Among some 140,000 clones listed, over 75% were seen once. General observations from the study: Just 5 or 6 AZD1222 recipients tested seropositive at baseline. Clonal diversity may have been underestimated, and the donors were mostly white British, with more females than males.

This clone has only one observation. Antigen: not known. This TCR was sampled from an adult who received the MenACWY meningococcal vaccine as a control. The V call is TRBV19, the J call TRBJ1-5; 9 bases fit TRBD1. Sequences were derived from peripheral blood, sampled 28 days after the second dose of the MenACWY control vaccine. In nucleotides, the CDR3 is TGTGCCAGTAGTCCCGGGGACAGGGTGAGCAATCAGCCCCAGCATTTT. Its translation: CASSPGDRVSNQPQHF.